This T cell receptor (beta chain) was retrieved from a study of cytomegalovirus exposure and HLA in healthy donors. On the study more broadly: Early release data held 85 million or so unique TCRs from HLA-typed donors.

About this clone: Its specificity is not known.

The V end was cut by 0 bases, the J end by 1 base, with 4 bases between. CDR1 MNHEY and CDR2 SVGAGI come from the germline V gene. The CDR3 consists of 13 residues. A multiplex PCR was run with 60 Vbeta primers and 13 Jbeta primers. Sequenced by immunoSEQ multiplex PCR; TCRdb stores in-frame clones only, minus some. The table records 120,000 to 150,000 clones, 80% to 90% of them present only once. Points from the study as a whole: HLA alleles were associated with around 17,000 TCR beta sequences in a later analysis at 0.05 false discovery rate.

This clonotype was sampled from a boy between 2 and 10 years old in good health and CMV-seronegative. This sequence joins TRBV6-5 and TRBJ2-7; no definite D call. The sequenced sample was PBMCs. CDR3 nucleotides: TGTGCCAGCAGTTACTCGAGTTCCTACGAGCAGTACTTC. It codes for CASSYSSSYEQYF.